The 13 T cell receptor beta chains below come from one sample, sequenced in a study of T cells in Graves' hyperthyroidism and ophthalmopathy (dated 2019 in TCRdb). Library preparation was by multiplex PCR. Sequencing relied on an Illumina HiSeq 2000. The TCR beta CDR3 regions were amplified from RNA transcripts. A first-round RT-PCR of the TCR CDR3 used the HTBI primer set with the Qiagen OneStep RT-PCR kit. The public sequencing data were trimmed at Q25 with fastp and processed into clonotypes with MiXCR by TCRdb, which kept only in-frame beta chains. Rows with a matching CDR3 protein are joined into one entry that keeps the most common DNA and genes. Present in this sample are about 320,000 distinct CDR3 sequences, approximately 16% of which were seen just once. 33% of the sample belongs to the ten largest clones. The material sequenced was blood. The receptors originated from a man aged 25-45 years with Graves' hyperthyroidism.

The rearrangement joins TRBV19 to TRBJ1-3; D call uncertain. The V gene's germline CDR1 is LNHDA and CDR2 SQIVND (reference sequence). V lost 7 bases and J lost 4, with 14 bases in between. This CDR3 is 14 amino acids long. The CDR3 is CASKRQVGGNTIYF. CDR3 sequence (DNA): TGTGCCAGTAAGAGGCAGGTCGGAGGAAACACCATATATTTT.

Only a few counts were recorded for this clonotype. The chain combines TRBV20-1 with TRBJ2-3; 12 positions agree with TRBD2. There are 17 residues in the CDR3. V gave up 3 bases and J gave up 4 bases; unmatched junction bases: 11. Germline assignment: CDR1 DFQATT and CDR2 SNEGSKA (reference sequence). CDR3 sequence (DNA): TGCAGTGCTAGTAGGCTAGCGGGAGGGCCGGGATCAGATACGCAGTATTTT. This codes for CSASRLAGGPGSDTQYF.

In this sample, this clonotype turned up many times. The junction departs from germline at one end; a sequencing error may be responsible. The rearrangement links TRBV28 to TRBJ1-1, with D tentatively TRBD1 (6 bases). CDR1 and CDR2 from the germline V gene are MDHEN and SYDVKM. CDR3 length: 16 amino acids. In nucleotides, the CDR3 is TGTGCCAGCAGTTTAGGGGGCGGGACCGAGAACACTGGAGCTTTCTTT. This translates into CASSLGGGTENTGAFF.

This clonotype has ten or more counts. The chain carries TRBV12-3 or TRBV12-4 and TRBJ2-1; maybe TRBD2 (5 bases). V was clipped by 6 bases and J by 0 bases, with 12 bases between them. The CDR3 consists of 15 residues. The CDR3 is CASSHGLLSYNEQFF. CDR3 DNA: TGTGCCAGCAGCCACGGACTCCTCTCCTACAATGAGCAGTTCTTC.

This clonotype came up once. A much larger clone lies a single base off, so this may be a read error. The V gene is TRBV20-1, the J gene TRBJ2-5, with 8 bases aligning to TRBD2. In germline, CDR1 is DFQATT, CDR2 SNEGSKA (reference sequence). Trimming took 2 bases from V and 4 from J; bases not matched to a gene: 12. The CDR3 loop spans 16 amino acids. The CDR3 DNA reads as TGCAGTGCTAGACCCCGTTCAGCGGGAGTCTCAGAGACCCAGTACTTC. Protein sequence: CSARPRSAGVSETQYF.

This clonotype was picked up many times. The V call is TRBV24-1, the J call TRBJ2-1; no reliable D call. Germline V gives CDR1 KGHDR, CDR2 SFDVKD. CDR3 length equals 13 residues. The V end was cut by 3 bases, the J end by 6 bases, with 8 bases between. This CDR3 is CATSDPDLNEQFF. CDR3 nucleotides: TGTGCCACCAGTGATCCTGACCTCAATGAGCAGTTCTTC.

There are a few counts of this clonotype. The chain carries TRBV5-6 and TRBJ2-7, with TRBD2 matching 9 bases. V lost 2 bases, J lost 5 bases, and 5 bases stayed unmatched. This CDR3 has 14 residues. Germline CDR1 is SGHDT and CDR2 is YYEEEE. The CDR3 coding sequence is TGTGCCAGCAGCTTTAGACTAGCGGTGAACGAGCAGTACTTC. This sequence encodes CASSFRLAVNEQYF.

This clonotype was seen a few times. The rearrangement links TRBV19 to TRBJ1-5, with TRBD1 matching over 9 bases. Germline V gene data show CDR1 as LNHDA and CDR2 as SQIVND (reference sequence). Trimming cost V 5 bases and J 2 bases; bases outside gene matches: 4. CDR3 size: 15 residues. Here the CDR3 reads CASSRDRVGNQPQHF. CDR3 DNA: TGTGCCAGTAGTCGGGACAGGGTTGGCAATCAGCCCCAGCATTTT.

This clonotype was observed at least ten times. The chain has TRBV27 and TRBJ2-1; 8 bases line up with TRBD2. The CDR3 consists of 16 residues. Germline CDR1 is MNHEY and CDR2 is SMNVEV (reference sequence). After removal of 2 bases from V and 3 bases from J, the junction contained 6 bases not matched to a gene. CDR3: CASSLISSGGYNEQFF. Here the CDR3 DNA reads TGTGCCAGCAGTTTAATTTCCAGCGGGGGCTACAATGAGCAGTTCTTC.

This clonotype showed up many times. The chain uses TRBV12-3 or TRBV12-4 and TRBJ2-7; D remains ambiguous. The CDR3 contains 13 residues. Trimming stripped 1 base from V and 3 bases from J, with 7 bases between. The CDR3 nucleotides read TGTGCCAGCAGTTTAGGCAGCCTCTACGAGCAGTACTTC. Protein product: CASSLGSLYEQYF.

This clonotype has at least ten counts. The chain uses TRBV29-1 and TRBJ2-3, with 9 nucleotides matching TRBD1. Trimming took 7 bases from V and 4 from J; bases not matched to a gene: 9. CDR1 SQVTM and CDR2 ANQGSEA come from the germline V gene. The CDR3 sequence is 14 residues long. CDR3 sequence (DNA): TGCAGCGCCCGGCGGGGACAGGGAGCAGATACGCAGTATTTT. Encoded protein: CSARRGQGADTQYF.

This clonotype was detected only a few times. The chain combines TRBV30 with TRBJ2-7, with D maybe TRBD1 (5 bases). The CDR3 is 14 residues long. From germline, CDR1 is GTSNPN and CDR2 SVGIG (reference sequence). Trimming removed 4 bases from V and 3 bases from J, with 16 bases in between. The CDR3 region has the DNA TGTGCCTGGACAGGGTCTGGAACCCTCTACGAGCAGTACTTC. This codes for CAWTGSGTLYEQYF.

The chain employs TRBV10-2 and TRBJ1-2; D gene ambiguous. This CDR3 comprises 13 residues. The V and J ends lost 8 bases and 4 bases respectively, with 14 bases between them. Germline V gives CDR1 WSHSY, CDR2 SAAADI. The DNA of the CDR3 is TGCGCCAGCTCGGCGGAAAAAACCTATGGCTACACCTTC. Translation: CASSAEKTYGYTF.